Listed below are T cell receptor beta chains from one sample, sequenced in a study of shared clonotypes between healthy human individuals. The protocol was immunoSEQ multiplex PCR, while the TCRdb copy is restricted to in-frame clones and leaves out a portion. The table lists a few million clones, more than 90% of them singletons. The sequencing sample was made of naive CD4+ T cells sorted from blood. These receptors were taken from a man between 18 and 35 years old in good health. Each CDR3 is given with its conserved first and last residue. The order of the fields is clone size, D gene, J gene, V gene, CDR3 DNA, CDR3 protein. A D gene is named only where the DNA matches it firmly. Rows may omit the clone size; those that give it use once, few, many or a size class.

size: -
D: TRBD1
J: TRBJ2-7
V: TRBV28
DNA: TGTGCCAGCAGATTGAGCAAGGGACAGGGGGCCTACGAGCAGTACTTC
CDR3: CASRLSKGQGAYEQYF

size: -
D: TRBD1
J: TRBJ1-3
V: TRBV14
DNA: TGTGCCAGCAGCCCGACAGGGGCTGGAAACACCATATATTTT
CDR3: CASSPTGAGNTIYF

size: once
D: TRBD1
J: TRBJ2-7
V: TRBV6-1
DNA: TGTGCCAGCAGTGGTAGGGCAGGGGGACCCTACGAGCAGTACTTC
CDR3: CASSGRAGGPYEQYF

size: -
D: TRBD2
J: TRBJ2-3
V: TRBV19
DNA: TGTGCCAGTAGTATGAGCGGGGGGACCACAGATACGCAGTATTTT
CDR3: CASSMSGGTTDTQYF

size: -
D: -
J: TRBJ2-7
V: TRBV9
DNA: TGTGCCAGCAGCGTAGGGACACCTTCCTACGAGCAGTACTTC
CDR3: CASSVGTPSYEQYF

size: -
D: -
J: TRBJ2-7
V: TRBV6-6
DNA: TGTGCCAGCAGTTACGAGATCTACGAGCAGTACTTC
CDR3: CASSYEIYEQYF

size: -
D: -
J: TRBJ2-5
V: TRBV25-1
DNA: TGTGCCAGCAGTGAATTGAGGGTGCGCGGGGAGACCCAGTACTTC
CDR3: CASSELRVRGETQYF

size: -
D: -
J: TRBJ2-5
V: TRBV6-1
DNA: TGTGCCAGCAGTGAACTGGGGGGCAGGGAGACCCAGTACTTC
CDR3: CASSELGGRETQYF

size: -
D: TRBD2
J: TRBJ2-3
V: TRBV4-3
DNA: TGCGCCAGCAGCCATCTCGGACTAGCGGGAACAGATACGCAGTATTTT
CDR3: CASSHLGLAGTDTQYF

size: -
D: -
J: TRBJ1-5
V: TRBV6-1
DNA: TGTGCCAGCAGTGAAACCGCCCTCCGGCCTCATCAGCCCCAGCATTTT
CDR3: CASSETALRPHQPQHF

size: -
D: -
J: TRBJ2-5
V: TRBV2
DNA: TGTGCCAGCAGCTGGGGGGGCCCAGAGACCCAGTACTTC
CDR3: CASSWGGPETQYF

size: -
D: TRBD1
J: TRBJ1-5
V: TRBV6-6
DNA: TGTGCCAGCAGAGTCCGGGACAGGGAGAATCAGCCCCAGCATTTT
CDR3: CASRVRDRENQPQHF

size: once
D: TRBD2
J: TRBJ2-1
V: TRBV11-2
DNA: TGTGCCAGCAGCCTTGGAACGGGAGGGTGGAATGAGCAGTTCTTC
CDR3: CASSLGTGGWNEQFF

size: few
D: TRBD1
J: TRBJ1-1
V: TRBV30
DNA: TGTGCCTTATCGGGACAGGCGTACACTGAAGCTTTCTTT
CDR3: CALSGQAYTEAFF

size: -
D: -
J: TRBJ1-5
V: TRBV27
DNA: TGTGCCAGCAGCCGGATGCGGGATCAGCCCCAGCATTTT
CDR3: CASSRMRDQPQHF

size: -
D: -
J: TRBJ1-2
V: TRBV9
DNA: TGTGCCAGCAGGGGCGGGACCTCTCTTTATGGCTACACCTTC
CDR3: CASRGGTSLYGYTF

size: -
D: -
J: TRBJ1-5
V: TRBV10-3
DNA: TGTGCCATCAGTGAGGTGGGGAATCAGCCCCAGCATTTT
CDR3: CAISEVGNQPQHF

size: -
D: -
J: TRBJ2-7
V: TRBV18
DNA: TGTGCCAGCTCACCGAGAGGGCTTGAGCAGTACTTC
CDR3: CASSPRGLEQYF

size: -
D: TRBD1
J: TRBJ1-6
V: TRBV5-6
DNA: TGTGCCAGCAGCTTGGACAGGGGACCTTCACCCCTCCACTTT
CDR3: CASSLDRGPSPLHF

size: -
D: TRBD1
J: TRBJ2-2
V: TRBV5-6
DNA: TGTGCCAGCAGCGGACAGGGACCCACCGGGGAGCTGTTTTTT
CDR3: CASSGQGPTGELFF

size: -
D: TRBD2
J: TRBJ2-3
V: TRBV5-1
DNA: TGCGCCAGCAGCTTGGGGACGGGAGGTGGCACAGATACGCAGTATTTT
CDR3: CASSLGTGGGTDTQYF

size: -
D: -
J: TRBJ2-7
V: TRBV30
DNA: TGTGCCTGGAGTAGGGGGAATTCCTACGAGCAGTACTTC
CDR3: CAWSRGNSYEQYF

size: -
D: TRBD1
J: TRBJ1-2
V: TRBV7-9
DNA: TGTGCCAGCAGCGCCAGGGGGCTCTTTGGCTACACCTTC
CDR3: CASSARGLFGYTF

size: -
D: -
J: TRBJ1-1
V: TRBV14
DNA: TGTGCCAGCAGCCAAGTGGGTAGTTCTGAAGCTTTCTTT
CDR3: CASSQVGSSEAFF

size: once
D: -
J: TRBJ2-7
V: TRBV11-2
DNA: TGTGCCAGCAGCTTAGAAGCTCCGGGGTACGAGCAGTACTTC
CDR3: CASSLEAPGYEQYF

size: once
D: TRBD1
J: TRBJ1-4
V: TRBV10-2
DNA: TGCGCCAGCAGTGCGACAGGGACGGGTGAAAAACTGTTTTTT
CDR3: CASSATGTGEKLFF

size: -
D: -
J: TRBJ2-7
V: TRBV5-5
DNA: TGTGCCAGCAGCTTTCCAGATAAGGGCTACGAGCAGTACTTC
CDR3: CASSFPDKGYEQYF

size: -
D: -
J: TRBJ1-4
V: TRBV28
DNA: TGTGCCAGCAGTGGTGCGGGGGCGCAGGTTGAAAAACTGTTTTTT
CDR3: CASSGAGAQVEKLFF

size: -
D: -
J: TRBJ2-7
V: TRBV28
DNA: TGTGCCAGCAGTCCCCAGGGGCCCTACGAGCAGTACTTC
CDR3: CASSPQGPYEQYF

size: -
D: -
J: TRBJ2-1
V: TRBV28
DNA: TGTGCCAGCATCCCCGGGAGCTACAATGAGCAGTTCTTC
CDR3: CASIPGSYNEQFF

size: few
D: -
J: TRBJ1-4
V: TRBV30
DNA: TGTGCCTGGAAAGGGCGCGGGGATAATGAAAAACTGTTTTTT
CDR3: CAWKGRGDNEKLFF

size: -
D: TRBD1
J: TRBJ1-5
V: TRBV5-1
DNA: TGCGCCAGCAGCTTAGGAGGACAGGGGAGGAATCAGCCCCAGCATTTT
CDR3: CASSLGGQGRNQPQHF

size: -
D: -
J: TRBJ2-5
V: TRBV19
DNA: TGTGCCAGTAGCGAATCCCGGCTAAACTCGGAGACCCAGTACTTC
CDR3: CASSESRLNSETQYF

size: -
D: -
J: TRBJ1-2
V: TRBV5-1
DNA: TGCGCCAGCAGCTTGACCGGGACACTAAACTATGGCTACACCTTC
CDR3: CASSLTGTLNYGYTF

size: -
D: TRBD1
J: TRBJ2-7
V: TRBV10-3
DNA: TGTGCCATCAGTGGGTACAGGGGCTCCTACGAGCAGTACTTC
CDR3: CAISGYRGSYEQYF

size: -
D: TRBD2
J: TRBJ2-3
V: TRBV7-2
DNA: TGTGCCAGCACTATACGGGGGGGCCAGGATACGCAGTATTTT
CDR3: CASTIRGGQDTQYF

size: once
D: TRBD1
J: TRBJ1-1
V: TRBV10-3
DNA: TGTGCCATCAGACAGGGGGGAACTTACACTGAAGCTTTCTTT
CDR3: CAIRQGGTYTEAFF

size: -
D: TRBD1
J: TRBJ1-3
V: TRBV2
DNA: TGTGCCAGCGCAGGGGGAGCTGGAAACACCATATATTTT
CDR3: CASAGGAGNTIYF

size: -
D: TRBD2
J: TRBJ2-1
V: TRBV7-8
DNA: TGTGCCAGCAGCTTTTCTCTAGCGGTTTACAATGAGCAGTTCTTC
CDR3: CASSFSLAVYNEQFF

size: -
D: -
J: TRBJ1-5
V: TRBV28
DNA: TGTGCCAGCAGGGGGGATACGGAGCCCCAGCATTTT
CDR3: CASRGDTEPQHF

size: -
D: -
J: TRBJ1-2
V: TRBV28
DNA: TGTGCCAGCAGTCCCTACGGGGATGGCTACACCTTC
CDR3: CASSPYGDGYTF

size: -
D: TRBD1
J: TRBJ2-1
V: TRBV5-4
DNA: TGTGCCACCCTCCAAGGGGGACAGAAAACCGACAATGAGCAGTTCTTC
CDR3: CATLQGGQKTDNEQFF

size: -
D: -
J: TRBJ2-1
V: TRBV6-4
DNA: TGTGCCAGCAGTGACTCGTGGGGAAATGAGCAGTTCTTC
CDR3: CASSDSWGNEQFF

size: -
D: -
J: TRBJ1-6
V: TRBV5-1
DNA: TGCGCCAGCAGCGAACAGATAAGGACTTCACCCCTCCACTTT
CDR3: CASSEQIRTSPLHF

size: -
D: TRBD2
J: TRBJ2-3
V: TRBV7-7
DNA: TGTGCTAGCAGCTTAGGCGGGAGGGCCGGCACAGATACGCAGTATTTT
CDR3: CASSLGGRAGTDTQYF

size: -
D: TRBD2
J: TRBJ2-1
V: TRBV7-6
DNA: TGTGCCAGCAGCACGGGACTAGCCCCCAATGAGCAGTTCTTC
CDR3: CASSTGLAPNEQFF

size: -
D: -
J: TRBJ1-6
V: TRBV5-1
DNA: TGCGCCAGCAGCTTGGGCACACTCGAGTATAATTCACCCCTCCACTTT
CDR3: CASSLGTLEYNSPLHF

size: -
D: -
J: TRBJ2-3
V: TRBV5-4
DNA: TGTGCCAGCAGCTTGGCCGGGGCCTCAGGTCGAGATACGCAGTATTTT
CDR3: CASSLAGASGRDTQYF

size: -
D: TRBD2
J: TRBJ2-2
V: TRBV30
DNA: TGTGCCTGGAGTGAAAAGCGGGGGGGCACCGGGGAGCTGTTTTTT
CDR3: CAWSEKRGGTGELFF

size: once
D: TRBD1
J: TRBJ1-2
V: TRBV6-1
DNA: TGTGCCAGCAGTGAAAGGGACAGGGGGCGTAAAAACTATGGCTACACCTTC
CDR3: CASSERDRGRKNYGYTF

size: -
D: TRBD2
J: TRBJ2-2
V: TRBV5-1
DNA: TGCGCCAGCAGTTCGACTAGCGGGACGAACACCGGGGAGCTGTTTTTT
CDR3: CASSSTSGTNTGELFF

size: -
D: -
J: TRBJ2-4
V: TRBV5-6
DNA: TGTGCCAGCAGCTCCCAGGAGGGCCCGGGTTTAGCCAAAAACATTCAGTACTTC
CDR3: CASSSQEGPGLAKNIQYF

size: -
D: TRBD2
J: TRBJ2-1
V: TRBV5-4
DNA: TGTGCCAGCGGTCTACTAGCGGGAGGAGTGGTGTTCTTC
CDR3: CASGLLAGGVVFF

size: -
D: TRBD1
J: TRBJ1-3
V: TRBV6-6
DNA: TGTGCCAGCAGTCCCCCTAGACCCGACAGGGGTAACACCATATATTTT
CDR3: CASSPPRPDRGNTIYF

size: -
D: -
J: TRBJ2-1
V: TRBV7-9
DNA: TGTGCCAGCAGCCCCCAACCTGGGGGGAATGAGCAGTTCTTC
CDR3: CASSPQPGGNEQFF

size: -
D: TRBD1
J: TRBJ1-1
V: TRBV28
DNA: TGTGCCAGCAGTACCGGCAGACAGGGCCCTGGCAGGACTGAAGCTTTCTTT
CDR3: CASSTGRQGPGRTEAFF

size: -
D: TRBD2
J: TRBJ2-5
V: TRBV27
DNA: TGTGCCAGCAGTTTATCACGTTGGCTAGCGGGATTCAAAGAGACCCAGTACTTC
CDR3: CASSLSRWLAGFKETQYF

size: -
D: -
J: TRBJ2-3
V: TRBV10-3
DNA: TGTGCCATCAGTGAAGGGGGGACACGTAGCACAGATACGCAGTATTTT
CDR3: CAISEGGTRSTDTQYF

size: -
D: -
J: TRBJ2-5
V: TRBV19
DNA: TGTGCCAGTAGTAGGGGGGGCTATGAGACCCAGTACTTC
CDR3: CASSRGGYETQYF

size: -
D: -
J: TRBJ2-3
V: TRBV9
DNA: TGTGCCAGCAGCACCACTATGGCCCGCACAGATACGCAGTATTTT
CDR3: CASSTTMARTDTQYF